Shown below are 4 T cell receptor beta chains from a single sample sequenced in a study of CD8+ T cells in alopecia areata. Investigators isolated RNA and reverse transcribed it into cDNA to act as the sequencing template. Generated by immunoSEQ multiplex PCR, the TCRdb table keeps only in-frame clones and is missing some. Of about 250,000 clones in the sample, 60% were seen once. As to treatment: oral pan-JAK inhibitor, 5-10 mg twice daily. Sequenced material: CD4+ T cells sorted from blood, taken around week 53, from a patient treated with tofacitinib. These receptors all stem from a human donor with alopecia areata.

The chain carries TRBV27 and TRBJ2-7, with 12 bases matching TRBD1. Germline V gene lookup returns CDR1 MNHEY and CDR2 SMNVEV (reference sequence). This CDR3 is built from 15 residues. The V segment lost 5 bases and the J segment 4 bases; nucleotides outside the gene matches: 6. The DNA for the CDR3 is TGTGCCAGCAGTCGCCGGGACAGGGGGCCTTACGAGCAGTACTTC. This gives the protein CASSRRDRGPYEQYF.

The J gene is TRBJ2-5, the V gene TRBV11-2; D is unclear. CDR3 length: 11 residues. The V gene lost 5 bases and the J gene lost 5 bases, with 6 bases spanning the gap. Germline assignment: CDR1 SGHAT and CDR2 FQNNGV. CDR3 nucleotides: TGTGCCAGCAGCCCTGCGGAGACCCAGTACTTC. The encoded protein is CASSPAETQYF.

This clone was picked up a small number of times. This chain connects TRBV29-1 to TRBJ2-5; perhaps D is TRBD1 or TRBD2 (5 bases each). With 0 bases removed from V and 2 bases from J, the gap between germline ends came to 16 bases. The CDR3 consists of 16 residues. CDR1 and CDR2 (germline): SQVTM, ANQGSEA. CDR3 bases: TGCAGCGTTGAAGAGGAAGCAGGGAGTCGTCAAGAGACCCAGTACTTC. Protein sequence: CSVEEEAGSRQETQYF.

This chain links TRBV30 with TRBJ2-3, with D perhaps TRBD2 (7 bases). The V and J ends lost 4 bases and 6 bases respectively, with 14 bases between them. The CDR3 contains 13 residues. Germline assignment: CDR1 GTSNPN and CDR2 SVGIG (reference sequence). CDR3 loop: CAWTRGQSDTQYF. For the CDR3, the DNA is TGTGCCTGGACGCGGGGGCAAAGCGATACGCAGTATTTT.